Below are 12 T cell receptor beta chains sequenced from a single sample in a study of PD-L1 blockade in urothelial cancer. TCRdb's copy holds only in-frame clones and misses some; the assay was immunoSEQ multiplex PCR. The repertoire holds 40,000 to 45,000 clones, with 88% as singletons. The sequenced sample was PBMCs, obtained around atezolizumab (anti-PD-L1) treatment. These receptors originate from a woman aged 55-69 years with urothelial cancer.

V and J are TRBV5-1 and TRBJ1-3; 9 bases match TRBD1. This CDR3 is built from 15 residues. CDR1 is SGHRS and CDR2 is YFSETQ in the germline V gene. V was clipped by 4 bases and J by 1 base; unmatched bases: 3. The DNA for the CDR3 is TGCGCCAGCAGCCTGGACAGGGGATCTGGAAACACCATATATTTT. Translated, it gives CASSLDRGSGNTIYF.

The chain carries TRBV10-1 and TRBJ2-3; D unclear. The CDR3 runs to 14 residues. Deletions cut 0 bases from V and 2 bases from J, with 6 bases between. CDR1 and CDR2 from the germline V gene are WNHNN and SYGVQD (reference sequence). Written as DNA, the CDR3 is TGCGCCAGCAGTGAGTCCCAAAACACAGATACGCAGTATTTT. It encodes CASSESQNTDTQYF.

This clone was counted a single time. V gene TRBV7-3 combines with J gene TRBJ2-1; D is uncertain. Germline CDR1 reads SGHTA; CDR2 reads FQGTGA. V lost 5 bases and J lost 8, with 16 bases in between. The CDR3 length is 14 residues. The CDR3 protein is CASSPSLLAHEQFF. The CDR3 DNA sequence: TGTGCCAGCAGCCCGAGCCTCCTCGCCCATGAGCAGTTCTTC.

J is TRBJ2-3 and V is TRBV5-4; D may be TRBD2 (7 bases). From germline, CDR1 is SGHNT and CDR2 YYREEE (reference sequence). V lost 7 bases to trimming and J lost 0 bases, with 12 bases between them. The CDR3 is made up of 14 amino acids. Written as DNA, the CDR3 is TGTGCCAGCGCGGGGGCCTCTAGCACAGATACGCAGTATTTT. As protein: CASAGASSTDTQYF.

This chain uses TRBV28 with TRBJ1-2; TRBD1 is a possible D gene (5 bases). This CDR3 has 14 amino acids. V dropped 6 bases and J dropped 7 bases, with 18 bases sitting between them. CDR1 and CDR2 from the germline V gene are MDHEN and SYDVKM. The DNA for the CDR3 is TGTGCCAGCAGCGAAGACAGCCAGAGCCGTGGCTACACCTTC. It specifies CASSEDSQSRGYTF.

This clone showed up just once. This rearrangement joins TRBV9 to TRBJ2-2; D not resolved. The CDR3 has 13 amino acids. With 0 bases removed from V and 5 bases from J, the gap between germline ends came to 5 bases. Germline lookup yields CDR1 SGDLS and CDR2 YYNGEE. This CDR3 reads CASSVGGTGELFF. Here the CDR3 DNA reads TGTGCCAGCAGCGTAGGAGGTACCGGGGAGCTGTTTTTT.

The chain couples TRBV28 to TRBJ2-7; tentative D call: TRBD1 (6 bases). Germline CDR1 is MDHEN and CDR2 is SYDVKM. V lost 2 bases and J lost 3, with 11 bases in between. The CDR3 runs 14 residues. The chain's CDR3 is CASSLGQGYYEQYF. CDR3 nucleotides: TGTGCCAGCAGTTTAGGGCAGGGGTACTACGAGCAGTACTTC.

V usage is TRBV5-1 and J usage is TRBJ1-1; 9 positions agree with TRBD1. The CDR3 contains 14 residues. Per the germline V gene, CDR1 is SGHRS and CDR2 is YFSETQ. The ends lost 1 base at V and 6 bases at J; junction bases unmatched: 4. The CDR3 sequence: CASSLRGQGAEAFF. The CDR3 nucleotides read TGCGCCAGCAGCTTGAGGGGACAGGGCGCTGAAGCTTTCTTT.

The rearrangement joins TRBV5-1 to TRBJ2-1; D may be TRBD2 (11 bases). This CDR3 is built from 19 residues. V shed 3 bases and J shed 6 bases, with 28 bases lying between them. The germline gives CDR1 SGHRS, CDR2 YFSETQ. The CDR3 loop reads CASSWTGGLLAGEANEQFF. The CDR3 coding sequence is TGCGCCAGCAGCTGGACAGGGGGTTTACTAGCGGGAGAGGCCAATGAGCAGTTCTTC. Based on the CDR3 plus reference TRBV5-1 and TRBJ2-1, the full variable domain is KAGVTQTPRYLIKTRGQQVTLSCSPISGHRSVSWYQQTPGQGLQFLFEYFSETQRNKGNFPGRFSGRQFSNSRSEMNVSTLELGDSALYLCASSWTGGLLAGEANEQFFGPGTRLTVL.

The V call is TRBV7-7, the J call TRBJ2-7, with 7 bases fitting TRBD2. This CDR3 spans 13 amino acids. After removal of 5 bases from V and 5 bases from J, the junction contained 6 bases not matched to a gene. CDR1 is SSHAT, CDR2 FNYEAQ, per germline (reference sequence). CDR3 DNA sequence: TGTGCCAGCAGCCCAGAGCGGGGCCACGAGCAGTACTTC. Translating gives CASSPERGHEQYF.

This clone was seen a handful of times. The rearrangement links TRBV29-1 to TRBJ2-1; D not resolved. Germline V gives CDR1 SQVTM, CDR2 ANQGSEA. CDR3 size: 14 residues. Trimming shortened V by 2 bases and J by 5 bases, and 13 bases separated the two germline ends. CDR3 sequence (DNA): TGCAGCGTTGAATCCAGGCCGAATCACAATGAGCAGTTCTTC. Amino acids: CSVESRPNHNEQFF.

This sequence joins TRBV28 and TRBJ2-2; no reliable D call. Germline V gene lookup returns CDR1 MDHEN and CDR2 SYDVKM. The V and J ends lost 3 bases and 5 bases respectively, with 4 bases between them. The CDR3 sequence is 12 residues long. CDR3 bases: TGTGCCAGCAGTTTTTATACCGGGGAGCTGTTTTTT. It translates to CASSFYTGELFF.